This TCR beta chain was found in a study of cytomegalovirus exposure and HLA in healthy donors. Background on the study: Within an early data release were 80 million to 90 million unique TCRs drawn from HLA-typed donors. Study-level points and caveats: Trimming of TCR beta V- and J-genes showed a link, identified in a later analysis, to a missense DCLRE1C variant.

This clone was counted a few times. The antigen remains undetermined. Researchers ran the PCR with 60 Vbeta and 13 Jbeta primers. Sequencing was performed with immunoSEQ multiplex PCR; in TCRdb, only in-frame clones are kept and a portion is missing. This table holds 100,000 to 150,000 clones, roughly 83% found once. The germline V and J ends were trimmed by 2 bases and 9 bases, with 11 bases remaining between them. Germline V gene sequence: CDR1 MNHNS, CDR2 SASEGT. CDR3 length equals 14 residues. The source is a girl aged 2 to 10 in good health and CMV-seronegative. V usage is TRBV6-1 and J usage is TRBJ1-6; tentatively, D is TRBD1 (6 bases). What was sequenced was PBMCs. The CDR3 region has the DNA TGTGCCAGCAGTGAAAGCCCCAGGGGTTCACCCCTCCACTTT. It codes for CASSESPRGSPLHF.